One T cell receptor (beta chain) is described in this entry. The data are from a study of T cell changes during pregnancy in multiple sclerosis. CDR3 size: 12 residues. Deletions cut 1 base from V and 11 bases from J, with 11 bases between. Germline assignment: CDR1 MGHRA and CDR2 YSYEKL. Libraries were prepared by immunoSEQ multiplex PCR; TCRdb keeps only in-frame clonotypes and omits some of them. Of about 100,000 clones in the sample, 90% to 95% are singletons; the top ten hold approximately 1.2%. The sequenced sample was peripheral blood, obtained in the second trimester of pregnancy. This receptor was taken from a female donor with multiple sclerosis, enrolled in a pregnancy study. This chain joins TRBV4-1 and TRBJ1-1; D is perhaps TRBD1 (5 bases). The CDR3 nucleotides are TGCGCCAGCAGCCAAGGGGGGGGAAGGGCTTTCTTT. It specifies CASSQGGGRAFF.